Here is one TCR beta chain with its context. This record comes from a study of blood T cell repertoires in COVID-19. Background on the study: COVID-19 samples collected from the United States, Italy and Spain covered acute and convalescent phases. PBMCs, B-cell-depleted T cells, or T cells were the source of the cDNA or gDNA that made up the material.

The method was immunoSEQ multiplex PCR; TCRdb's version includes in-frame clones alone and lacks a portion of them. The sample yields roughly 260,000 clones, roughly 86% seen once. Specimen: peripheral blood. This TCR derives from a woman in her forties or fifties with acute or convalescent COVID-19.

CDR3 coding DNA: TGTGCCAGCTCACCAGGCCCATCCACCGGGGAGCTGTTTTTT. This codes for CASSPGPSTGELFF. The chain employs TRBV18 and TRBJ2-2; D call uncertain. Germline CDR1 and CDR2: KGHSH and LQKENI. Trimming took 2 bases from V and 4 from J, leaving 8 bases between them. The CDR3 sequence is 14 residues long.